This TCR beta chain emerged from a study of identical twins. Study-wide points: Sequences that were beta out-of-frame showed weaker excess twin sharing.

The germline CDR1 and CDR2 sequences are SGHRS and YFSETQ. The V gene lost 4 bases and the J gene lost 5 bases, with 10 bases spanning the gap. The CDR3 covers 13 residues. In TCRdb, the 5' RACE reads were re-called with MiXCR into one record per CDR3 protein. The data hold around 340,000 distinct CDR3 sequences, with about 10% observed a single time. This clonotype was seen ten or more times. Its cognate antigen is unknown. The chain combines TRBV5-1 with TRBJ2-1; D is unclear. Material: naive T cells sorted from blood. This receptor was identified in a woman between 45 and 65 years old in good health. The CDR3: CASSNLFDNEQFF. In nucleotides, the CDR3 is TGCGCCAGCAGCAACCTTTTCGACAATGAGCAGTTCTTC. Full variable domain (outside the CDR3, taken from reference TRBV5-1 and TRBJ2-1): KAGVTQTPRYLIKTRGQQVTLSCSPISGHRSVSWYQQTPGQGLQFLFEYFSETQRNKGNFPGRFSGRQFSNSRSEMNVSTLELGDSALYLCASSNLFDNEQFFGPGTRLTVL.